This note documents a single TCR beta chain sequence. This specimen belongs to a study of monozygotic twins with inflammatory bowel disease. For each CDR3 protein, TCRdb gives one entry from its re-call of the 5' RACE reads, without DNA. The sample has a few hundred thousand distinct CDR3 sequences; the top ten hold 2.5% to 3%. Germline values: CDR1 MNHEY, CDR2 SVGEGT. CDR3 length: 13 residues. The origin of this receptor is a human donor with ulcerative colitis or Crohn's disease, or a healthy co-twin of an affected twin (not recorded which). The rearrangement joins TRBV6-2 or TRBV6-3 to TRBJ1-1. Sample: blood. CDR3 region: CASSYLLPTEAFF.